The rows below give T cell receptor beta chains drawn from one sample of a study of T cells in Graves' hyperthyroidism and ophthalmopathy. Each CDR3 protein is one row after TCRdb ran MiXCR on the multiplex PCR reads. Here the sample spans around 500,000 distinct CDR3 sequences, approximately 16% being singletons. The specimen sequenced was blood. The source is a woman aged 25 to 39 with Graves' ophthalmopathy. Each CDR3 is given with its conserved first and last residue. D genes are given only for firm matches. Rows may omit the clone size; those that give it use once, few, many or a size class.

d_gene | j_gene | v_gene | abundance | CDR3aa | CDR3nt
. | TRBJ2-5 | TRBV30 | many | CAWSPAPGRETQYF | TGTGCCTGGAGTCCGGCCCCGGGTAGGGAGACCCAGTACTTC
TRBD1 | TRBJ2-2 | TRBV28 | many | CASRGQGTGELFF | TGTGCCAGCAGGGGACAGGGCACCGGGGAGCTGTTTTTT
TRBD1 | TRBJ2-3 | TRBV28 | few | CASSFFDRGAPTSTDTQYF | TGTGCCAGCAGTTTCTTCGACAGGGGAGCTCCTACTAGCACAGATACGCAGTATTTT
. | TRBJ2-1 | TRBV5-4 | few | CASSLGQPRIDEQFF | TGTGCCAGCAGCTTGGGGCAGCCCAGAATCGATGAGCAGTTCTTC
. | TRBJ2-7 | TRBV13 | few | CASSLNRAHEQCF | TGTGCCAGCAGCTTGAACAGGGCCCACGAGCAGTGCTTC
TRBD2 | TRBJ2-6 | TRBV6-1 | few | CASSKGLAGPLSLSVANVLTF | TGTGCCAGCAGTAAGGGACTAGCGGGACCCCTCTCTCTCTCTGTGGCCAACGTCCTGACTTTC
. | TRBJ1-1 | TRBV9 | . | CASSQGQSNTEAFF | TGTGCCAGCAGCCAGGGGCAGTCAAACACTGAAGCTTTCTTT
. | TRBJ1-6 | TRBV12-3/TRBV12-4 | many | CASSHLQGRYSPLHF | TGTGCCAGCAGCCACCTACAGGGACGTTATTCACCCCTCCACTTT
. | TRBJ2-2 | TRBV20-1 | . | CSARPLRDNTGELFF | TGCAGTGCTAGACCCCTCCGAGATAACACCGGGGAGCTGTTTTTT
TRBD1 | TRBJ2-1 | TRBV24-1 | many | CATSDPQGEAYNEQFF | TGTGCCACCAGTGATCCTCAGGGGGAAGCCTACAATGAGCAGTTCTTC
. | TRBJ2-2 | TRBV5-5 | few | CASSLPGPGAGELFF | TGTGCCAGCAGCCTGCCGGGACCAGGGGCCGGGGAGCTGTTTTTT
. | TRBJ1-2 | TRBV12-3/TRBV12-4 | . | CASSLGGAGYGYTF | TGTGCCAGCAGTTTGGGGGGGGCTGGTTATGGCTACACCTTC
. | TRBJ2-1 | TRBV10-3 | . | CATSEGGGSSYNEQFF | TGTGCCACCAGTGAGGGGGGCGGGAGTTCCTACAATGAGCAGTTCTTC
TRBD2 | TRBJ2-7 | TRBV12-3/TRBV12-4 | few | CASTRAGAFGEQYF | TGTGCCAGCACCCGAGCGGGAGCTTTCGGCGAGCAGTACTTC
. | TRBJ2-3 | TRBV9 | few | CASSVASGRRPDTQYF | TGTGCCAGCAGCGTAGCCTCCGGGAGACGACCAGATACGCAGTATTTT
. | TRBJ2-3 | TRBV18 | many | CASSSGTQGDTQYF | TGTGCCAGCTCATCGGGGACTCAAGGGGATACGCAGTATTTT
. | TRBJ2-2 | TRBV12-3/TRBV12-4 | many | CASSPYINTGELFF | TGTGCCAGCAGCCCTTACATAAACACCGGGGAGCTGTTTTTT
. | TRBJ1-1 | TRBV19 | few | CASRSVNTEAFF | TGTGCCAGTAGATCAGTGAACACTGAAGCTTTCTTT
TRBD2 | TRBJ2-5 | TRBV2 | . | CASSEEAGEWETQYF | TGTGCCAGCAGCGAGGAAGCGGGAGAGTGGGAGACCCAGTACTTC
. | TRBJ1-5 | TRBV3-1 | many | CASSQVYSNQPQHF | TGTGCCAGCAGCCAGGTTTATAGCAATCAGCCCCAGCATTTT
. | TRBJ2-5 | TRBV4-1 | many | CASSQDPAGTGKETQYF | TGCGCCAGCAGCCAAGATCCTGCCGGGACGGGAAAAGAGACCCAGTACTTC
. | TRBJ2-7 | TRBV5-1 | few | CASSGDGLSYEQYF | TGTGCCAGCAGTGGGGACGGACTCTCCTACGAGCAGTACTTC
. | TRBJ1-4 | TRBV19 | . | CASSIIREKLFF | TGTGCCAGTAGTATAATCCGGGAAAAACTGTTTTTT
. | TRBJ1-4 | TRBV28 | many | CASAEQATNEKLFF | TGTGCCAGCGCCGAACAGGCAACTAATGAAAAACTGTTTTTT
TRBD2 | TRBJ2-7 | TRBV6-6 | many | CASSYTSGSYEQYF | TGTGCCAGCAGTTACACTAGCGGGAGCTACGAGCAGTACTTC
. | TRBJ2-1 | TRBV4-3 | . | CASSQVQLGDEQFF | TGCGCCAGCAGCCAGGTCCAGCTAGGTGATGAGCAGTTCTTC
. | TRBJ1-4 | TRBV28 | many | CASSLWGQGAAEKLFF | TGTGCCAGCAGTTTATGGGGTCAGGGAGCGGCAGAAAAACTGTTTTTT
. | TRBJ1-5 | TRBV20-1 | few | CSARERLDNNQPQHF | TGCAGTGCTAGAGAAAGATTGGACAACAATCAGCCCCAGCATTTT
TRBD1 | TRBJ2-5 | TRBV28 | many | CASSRSRDSQYF | TGTGCCAGCAGCAGATCTCGGGACAGTCAGTACTTC
TRBD2 | TRBJ2-2 | TRBV2 | many | CASSGQGGHTGELFF | TGTGCCAGCAGTGGCCAGGGAGGGCACACCGGGGAGCTGTTTTTT
. | TRBJ1-2 | TRBV7-2 | few | CASSLWDHGGYTF | TGTGCCAGCAGCTTATGGGACCACGGCGGCTACACCTTC
. | TRBJ2-5 | TRBV20-1 | few | CSAQQEYQETQYF | TGCAGTGCTCAACAGGAGTATCAAGAGACCCAGTACTTC
. | TRBJ2-2 | TRBV12-3/TRBV12-4 | . | CASSFYTNTGELFF | TGTGCCAGCAGTTTTTACACCAACACCGGGGAGCTGTTTTTT
. | TRBJ1-3 | TRBV6-5 | . | CASSYSILGNTIYF | TGTGCCAGCAGTTACTCGATTCTCGGAAACACCATATATTTT
. | TRBJ1-2 | TRBV5-1 | . | CASSLARGQWDPSGYTF | TGCGCCAGCAGCTTGGCCCGAGGACAGTGGGACCCTAGCGGCTACACCTTC
TRBD1 | TRBJ2-3 | TRBV10-3 | many | CAIRLTGGEADTQYF | TGTGCCATCAGACTAACAGGGGGCGAAGCAGATACGCAGTATTTT
. | TRBJ2-7 | TRBV30 | many | CAWSAGLLYEQYF | TGTGCCTGGAGTGCCGGCCTGCTCTACGAGCAGTACTTC
. | TRBJ2-2 | TRBV28 | many | CASSGAGLAPNTGELFF | TGTGCCAGCAGTGGCGCGGGCCTAGCGCCAAACACCGGGGAGCTGTTTTTT
TRBD2 | TRBJ2-1 | TRBV14 | many | CASSLGDLAGGRLNEQFF | TGTGCCAGCAGCCTCGGGGACTTAGCGGGAGGCCGCCTTAATGAGCAGTTCTTC
. | TRBJ1-1 | TRBV12-3/TRBV12-4 | . | CASKQGGTEAFF | TGTGCCAGCAAGCAAGGGGGCACTGAAGCTTTCTTT
TRBD2 | TRBJ2-5 | TRBV6-5 | . | CASSYSKRLADQETQYF | TGTGCCAGCAGTTACTCGAAACGACTAGCGGACCAAGAGACCCAGTACTTC
. | TRBJ2-2 | TRBV11-2 | . | CASSFPQTGGGFGELFF | TGTGCCAGCAGCTTCCCCCAAACAGGGGGAGGGTTCGGGGAGCTGTTTTTT
TRBD2 | TRBJ2-7 | TRBV30 | . | CAWSVRGLAGGPRSYEQYF | TGTGCCTGGAGTGTACGGGGACTAGCGGGAGGTCCTCGCTCCTACGAGCAGTACTTC
. | TRBJ2-2 | TRBV29-1 | few | CSPRVGGESGNTGELFF | TGCAGCCCACGGGTGGGGGGCGAAAGTGGGAACACCGGGGAGCTGTTTTTT
. | TRBJ2-1 | TRBV3-2 | many | CASSQREGNNEQFF | TGTGCCAGCAGCCAGCGGGAGGGCAACAATGAGCAGTTCTTC
. | TRBJ2-3 | TRBV9 | few | CASSPRAFGDTQYF | TGTGCCAGCAGCCCCCGGGCGTTTGGAGATACGCAGTATTTT
. | TRBJ1-2 | TRBV20-1 | few | CSAEGSHGYTF | TGCAGTGCCGAGGGGTCTCATGGCTACACCTTC
. | TRBJ2-7 | TRBV30 | many | CAWGPLYEQYF | TGTGCCTGGGGTCCTCTCTACGAGCAGTACTTC
. | TRBJ1-1 | TRBV5-8 | . | CASSSVGTEAFF | TGTGCCAGCAGCTCAGTGGGAACTGAAGCTTTCTTT
. | TRBJ2-6 | TRBV25-1 | . | CASSESPLQSSGANVLTF | TGTGCCAGCAGTGAATCTCCCTTACAGAGCTCTGGGGCCAACGTCCTGACTTTC
TRBD2 | TRBJ2-1 | TRBV5-1 | many | CASSLVREDYNEQFF | TGCGCCAGCAGCTTGGTGCGGGAGGACTACAATGAGCAGTTCTTC
. | TRBJ2-7 | TRBV20-1 | many | CSVVDSYEQYF | TGCAGTGTGGTGGATTCCTACGAGCAGTACTTC
. | TRBJ2-7 | TRBV20-1 | many | CSAREGQGVWYEQYF | TGCAGTGCTAGAGAGGGGCAGGGAGTATGGTACGAGCAGTACTTC
. | TRBJ1-6 | TRBV28 | many | CASSLFRGQIDSPLHF | TGTGCCAGCAGTTTATTCAGAGGGCAGATCGATTCACCCCTCCACTTT
TRBD2 | TRBJ2-7 | TRBV28 | many | CASSLGTSASYEQYF | TGTGCCAGCAGTTTAGGGACTAGCGCTTCCTACGAGCAGTACTTC